One sample yielded the 26 T cell receptor beta chains listed below, sequenced in a study of neurological immune-mediated disorders. Each CDR3 protein gets one entry after TCRdb re-called the 5' RACE reads with MiXCR. The sample gives tens of thousands of distinct CDR3 sequences, around 15% of which show up once; around 4.3% is in the top ten. Time point: longitudinal time-point 1 (baseline). The sample was PBMCs. Source of these receptors: a female donor with HTLV-1-associated myelopathy (HAM/TSP).

This clonotype was counted many times. The chain joins TRBV12-3 or TRBV12-4 to TRBJ2-7; D is possibly TRBD2 (6 bases). CDR3 length: 15 amino acids. V lost 6 bases, J lost 5 bases, and 20 bases lay in between. The CDR3 nucleotides are TGTGCCAGCAGCCCAGTTTGGGACTGGGGGGACGAGCAGTACTTC. Its translation is CASSPVWDWGDEQYF.

At least ten counts were recorded for this clonotype. The chain is built from TRBV28 and TRBJ1-5; TRBD1 might be the D (5 bases). Germline CDR1 MDHEN, CDR2 SYDVKM. The ends were cut back, 5 bases at V and 4 bases at J, with 6 bases in the middle. This CDR3 has 12 residues. CDR3 sequence (DNA): TGTGCCAGCAGTGACAGAAATCAGCCCCAGCATTTT. Protein: CASSDRNQPQHF.

This clonotype has ten or more counts. The rearrangement links TRBV5-1 to TRBJ1-1; D may be TRBD1 (5 bases). V was trimmed by 1 base and J by 1 base, leaving 8 bases between them. From germline, CDR1 is SGHRS and CDR2 YFSETQ. The CDR3 contains 14 residues. CDR3 DNA: TGCGCCAGCAGCTTGCAGGGCGGGAACACTGAAGCTTTCTTT. It codes for CASSLQGGNTEAFF.

Many counts were recorded for this clonotype. The V gene is TRBV7-6, the J gene TRBJ2-7; D uncertain. Looked up from germline, CDR1 is SGHVS and CDR2 is FNYEAQ. V shed 6 bases and J shed 0 bases, with 12 bases lying between them. The CDR3 has 14 residues. CDR3 residues: CASRYGQLSYEQYF. In DNA, the CDR3 is TGTGCCAGCAGGTATGGGCAACTCTCCTACGAGCAGTACTTC.

This clonotype was detected many times. J is TRBJ2-3 and V is TRBV20-1; TRBD1 agrees at 7 bases. Germline V CDR1 and CDR2: DFQATT, SNEGSKA (reference sequence). The CDR3 covers 18 residues. V lost 5 bases and J lost 1; bases outside the gene matches: 18. The CDR3 nucleotides are TGCAGTGCTTCCGGGACAGAAGATTTCTATGGACGCACAGATACGCAGTATTTT. It encodes CSASGTEDFYGRTDTQYF.

This clonotype showed up many times. The genes are TRBV10-3 and TRBJ2-7; 8 positions match TRBD1. CDR3 length: 13 residues. The germline V gene has CDR1 ENHRY and CDR2 SYGVKD. The ends lost 5 bases at V and 6 bases at J; junction bases unmatched: 6. Here the CDR3 DNA reads TGTGCCATCAGTATCGGGACAGGCGGCGAGCAGTACTTC. Its translation: CAISIGTGGEQYF.

CDR3 nucleotide sequence: TGTGCCAGCAGCTTCCGGGACGCGAGCTCCTACAATGAGCAGTTCTTC. It codes for CASSFRDASSYNEQFF. The V call is TRBV7-8, the J call TRBJ2-1; either TRBD1 or TRBD2 may supply D (5 bases each). Trimming left V 3 bases short and J 0 bases short, with 12 bases between. Germline V CDR1 and CDR2: SGHVS, FQNEAQ. CDR3 length: 16 amino acids.

In its sample, this clonotype was seen a few times. J is TRBJ2-5 and V is TRBV5-1, with D maybe TRBD2 (6 bases). CDR3 length: 15 amino acids. Germline V CDR1 and CDR2: SGHRS, YFSETQ. V dropped 0 bases and J dropped 0 bases, with 9 bases sitting between them. This chain's CDR3 is CASSLEGLDQETQYF. The DNA of the CDR3 is TGCGCCAGCAGCTTGGAGGGACTGGACCAAGAGACCCAGTACTTC.

This clonotype was detected ten times or more. This CDR3 reads CASSQVFISGGGTDTQYF. The DNA for the CDR3 is TGTGCCAGCAGCCAAGTCTTTATTAGCGGGGGAGGCACAGATACGCAGTATTTT. The chain carries TRBV3-1 and TRBJ2-3; TRBD2 agrees at 9 bases. Germline CDR1 is LGHDT and CDR2 is YNNKEL (reference sequence). The CDR3 extends over 18 amino acids. V trimming: 1 base; J trimming: 1 base; junction bases outside the gene matches: 9.

The V gene is TRBV2, the J gene TRBJ1-2, with D perhaps TRBD1 (6 bases). V was trimmed by 3 bases and J by 6 bases, leaving 8 bases between them. This CDR3 has 12 residues. The germline V gene has CDR1 SNHLY and CDR2 FYNNEI. The CDR3 sequence is CASSDYRDGYTF. The DNA of the CDR3 is TGTGCCAGCAGTGATTACAGGGATGGCTACACCTTC.

This chain links TRBV14 with TRBJ2-1; D is ambiguous. CDR1 is SGHDN and CDR2 is FVKESK in the germline V gene. The CDR3 spans 14 residues. Trimming removed 8 bases from V and 0 bases from J, with 11 bases in between. CDR3 coding DNA: TGTGCCAGCGGACCCACGGTCTCCTACAATGAGCAGTTCTTC. Translation gives CASGPTVSYNEQFF.

This chain joins TRBV18 and TRBJ1-4, with no clear D. Germline V lookup: CDR1 KGHSH, CDR2 LQKENI. The V gene lost 5 bases and the J gene lost 5 bases, with 9 bases spanning the gap. The CDR3 contains 13 residues. The CDR3 DNA is TGTGCCAGCTCAGCGGTACAGAATGAAAAACTGTTTTTT. Amino acid sequence: CASSAVQNEKLFF.

There are many counts of this clonotype. The J gene is TRBJ2-6, the V gene TRBV4-1, with D perhaps matching TRBD1 (6 bases). V lost 4 bases to trimming and J lost 0 bases, with 13 bases between them. Germline-derived CDR1 and CDR2 are MGHRA and YSYEKL. The CDR3 is 17 amino acids. The DNA for the CDR3 is TGCGCCAGCAGCCCCACAGGGACGAGCTCTGGGGCCAACGTCCTGACTTTC. This sequence encodes CASSPTGTSSGANVLTF.

V gene TRBV20-1 combines with J gene TRBJ2-1, with D tentatively TRBD1 or TRBD2 (6 bases each). The CDR3 totals 16 residues. The V end lost 6 bases, the J end lost 1 base, and 19 bases lay between the germline ends. From germline, CDR1 is DFQATT and CDR2 SNEGSKA (reference sequence). The CDR3, as DNA: TGCAGTGCCCTGGGCGGTGGGGGGCGATCCTACAATGAGCAGTTCTTC. Its translation is CSALGGGGRSYNEQFF.

The rearrangement joins TRBV18 to TRBJ2-7, with 7 bases lining up with TRBD2. Germline CDR1 KGHSH, CDR2 LQKENI. The CDR3 spans 16 residues. The ends lost 1 base at V and 5 bases at J; junction bases unmatched: 11. The CDR3 sequence is CASSPLAGAGVDEQYF. The CDR3 nucleotides are TGTGCCAGCTCACCACTAGCGGGCGCGGGGGTCGACGAGCAGTACTTC.

CDR3: CASSEIRYNTDTQYF. The DNA for the CDR3 is TGTGCCAGCAGTGAAATCAGATATAACACAGATACGCAGTATTTT. The rearrangement joins TRBV6-1 to TRBJ2-3; D gene uncertain. CDR1 is MNHNS and CDR2 is SASEGT in the germline V gene. The CDR3 extends over 15 amino acids. V was trimmed by 2 bases and J by 2 bases, leaving 11 bases between them.

This clonotype occurred many times. The J gene is TRBJ1-5, the V gene TRBV27, with D unclear. Germline loops: CDR1 MNHEY, CDR2 SMNVEV (reference sequence). Deletions cut 2 bases from V and 2 bases from J, with 10 bases between. The CDR3 is 15 amino acids. This CDR3 reads CASSLQRYGNQPQHF. The CDR3 DNA reads as TGTGCCAGCAGTTTACAACGATACGGCAATCAGCCCCAGCATTTT.

This clonotype occurred many times. The rearrangement joins TRBV5-1 to TRBJ1-4; D might be TRBD1 (5 bases). The germline V gene encodes CDR1 SGHRS and CDR2 YFSETQ. This CDR3 is built from 14 residues. V shed 5 bases and J shed 0 bases, with 8 bases lying between them. The CDR3 DNA reads TGCGCCAGCAGTCGGGGGGCAACTAATGAAAAACTGTTTTTT. This codes for CASSRGATNEKLFF.

This clonotype was detected ten times or more. The chain combines TRBV24-1 with TRBJ1-2, with a weak D call TRBD1 (6 bases). The germline gives CDR1 KGHDR, CDR2 SFDVKD. This CDR3 has 14 amino acids. Trimming removed 4 bases at V and 4 bases at J, with 12 bases between. DNA for the CDR3: TGTGCCACCAGTGACCCCCGGACAGTCTATGGCTACACCTTC. This translates into CATSDPRTVYGYTF.

For this clonotype: A much larger clonotype is one base distant, so this may be a read error. V gene TRBV5-8 combines with J gene TRBJ2-3; no clear D gene. Trimming left V 0 bases short and J 7 bases short, with 9 bases between. The CDR3 is 13 amino acids. Per germline, CDR1 SGHTS and CDR2 YDEGEE. CDR3 nucleotide sequence: TGTGCCAGCAGCTTGGTGCAGGCATATACGCAGTATTTT. Amino acids: CASSLVQAYTQYF.

This clonotype has ten or more counts. The V and J genes are TRBV5-6 and TRBJ1-3, with a tentative D call TRBD1 (6 bases). Germline values: CDR1 SGHDT, CDR2 YYEEEE. With 3 bases removed from V and 4 bases from J, the gap between germline ends came to 17 bases. CDR3 size: 16 residues. The CDR3: CASSSSGGLSGNTIYF. DNA for the CDR3: TGTGCCAGCAGCTCGAGTGGGGGCCTATCCGGAAACACCATATATTTT.

This clonotype was observed many times. The chain has TRBV28 and TRBJ2-1, with 7 bases fitting TRBD2. Losses at the gene ends were 2 bases for V and 3 bases for J; bases not matched to a gene: 1. CDR3 length: 14 amino acids. Germline-derived CDR1 and CDR2 are MDHEN and SYDVKM. For the CDR3, the DNA is TGTGCCAGCAGTTTACCGGGGGGCTACAATGAGCAGTTCTTC. Amino acid sequence: CASSLPGGYNEQFF.

This clonotype occurred many times. The chain has TRBV27 and TRBJ1-2; TRBD1 aligns across 8 bases. The CDR3 has 15 residues. Germline CDR1 reads MNHEY; CDR2 reads SMNVEV (reference sequence). After removal of 2 bases from V and 4 bases from J, the junction contained 6 bases not matched to a gene. For the CDR3, the DNA is TGTGCCAGCAGTTTAGGGGGACAGGTGATCTATGGCTACACCTTC. Protein sequence: CASSLGGQVIYGYTF.

This clonotype was recorded at least ten times. The J gene is TRBJ2-7, the V gene TRBV5-1; D perhaps matches TRBD1 (6 bases). The length of the CDR3 is 14 residues. Trimming shortened V by 4 bases and J by 3 bases, and 14 bases separated the two germline ends. The germline CDR1 and CDR2 sequences are SGHRS and YFSETQ. The CDR3 coding sequence is TGCGCCAGCAGCGAACGACAGGAGAGCTACGAGCAGTACTTC. Its protein is CASSERQESYEQYF.

This clonotype was recorded at least ten times. The V call is TRBV7-8, the J call TRBJ2-7; 9 bases line up with TRBD1. V was pared by 4 bases and J by 2 bases, with 6 bases of the junction left unmatched. CDR1 and CDR2 from the germline V gene are SGHVS and FQNEAQ. The CDR3 covers 15 residues. This CDR3 is CASSSAGTGTYEQYF. The CDR3 DNA reads TGTGCCAGCAGCTCAGCCGGGACAGGGACCTACGAGCAGTACTTC. The complete variable domain, with remaining parts taken from reference TRBV7-8 and TRBJ2-7, reads GAGVSQSPRYKVAKRGQDVALRCDPISGHVSLFWYQQALGQGPEFLTYFQNEAQLDKSGLPSDRFFAERPEGSVSTLKIQRTQQEDSAVYLCASSSAGTGTYEQYFGPGTRLTVT.

J is TRBJ2-5 and V is TRBV5-1; D is perhaps TRBD1 (6 bases). The V and J ends lost 4 bases and 3 bases respectively, with 19 bases between them. This CDR3 is 16 amino acids long. Per the germline V gene, CDR1 is SGHRS and CDR2 is YFSETQ. The DNA for the CDR3 is TGCGCCAGCAGCGCGGACCCGACAGGCCTTAAAGAGACCCAGTACTTC. It specifies CASSADPTGLKETQYF.